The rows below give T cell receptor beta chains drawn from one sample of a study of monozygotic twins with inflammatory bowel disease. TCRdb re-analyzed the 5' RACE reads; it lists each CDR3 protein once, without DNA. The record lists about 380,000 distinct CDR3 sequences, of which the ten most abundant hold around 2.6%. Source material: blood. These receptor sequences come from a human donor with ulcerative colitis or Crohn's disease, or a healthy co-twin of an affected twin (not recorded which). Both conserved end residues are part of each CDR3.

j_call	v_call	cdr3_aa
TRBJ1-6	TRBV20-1	CSASAGYNSPLHF
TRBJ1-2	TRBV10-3	CAIRDSSQLYGYTF
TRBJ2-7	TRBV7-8	CASSLPTGGRYEQYF
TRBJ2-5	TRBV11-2	CASSLSGTSGEETQYF
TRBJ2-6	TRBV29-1	CSILSSGANVLTF
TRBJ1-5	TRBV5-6	CASSRGVGSNQPQHF
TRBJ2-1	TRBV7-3	CASSLSGGPYNEQFF
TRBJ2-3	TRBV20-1	CSARDYTDTQYF
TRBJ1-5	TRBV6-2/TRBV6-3	CASLEFGNQPQHF
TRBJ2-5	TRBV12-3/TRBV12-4	CASSWTSGGETQYF
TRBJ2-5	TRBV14	CASSQEFTVTSGSRTQYF
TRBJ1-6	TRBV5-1	CASSLEFSYNSPLHF
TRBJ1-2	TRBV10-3	CAISELINYGYTF
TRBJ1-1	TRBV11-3	CASSLGGGRLNTEAFF
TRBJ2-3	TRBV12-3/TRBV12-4	CASTPILGPNTKDTQYF
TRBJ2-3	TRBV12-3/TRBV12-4	CASILSGEVDTQYF
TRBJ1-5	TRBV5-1	CASSLATGGNQPQHF
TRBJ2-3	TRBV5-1	CASSSVRADTQYF
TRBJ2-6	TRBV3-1	CASSHGSRDSSGANVLTF
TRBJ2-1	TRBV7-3	CASSLTWDRIYNEQFF
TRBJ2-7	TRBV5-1	CASMEDNSYEQYF
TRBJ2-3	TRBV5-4	CASSLTRGNTDTQYF
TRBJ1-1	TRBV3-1	CASSQNSRRNTEAFF
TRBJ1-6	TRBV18	CASSQTGLTFSYNSPLHF
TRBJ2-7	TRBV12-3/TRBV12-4	CASSPVLSGGDEQYF
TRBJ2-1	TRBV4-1	CASSQDLAGGPPSNEQFF